This is a list of T cell receptor beta chains from one sample in a study of T cell changes during pregnancy in multiple sclerosis. The repertoire was sequenced with immunoSEQ multiplex PCR; TCRdb's copy has only in-frame clones and lacks some. The top ten clones hold approximately 0.4% of a sample with about 56,000 clones, approximately 86% of them seen once. This specimen was CD4+ T cells from peripheral blood mononuclear cells, taken in the third trimester of pregnancy. The receptors here all came from a female donor with multiple sclerosis, enrolled in a pregnancy study. Each CDR3 is given with its conserved first and last residue. Each record gives: D gene, J gene, clone size, V gene, CDR3 length, CDR3 protein, CDR3 DNA. A D gene is named only where the DNA matches it firmly. A clone size is listed for some rows: how often the clone was seen (once, few, many), or a class if it is expanded.

>NA|TRBJ2-7|NA|TRBV5-1|14
CASSEQGLAAEQYF
TGCGCCAGCAGCGAACAGGGGTTAGCGGCCGAGCAGTACTTC
>NA|TRBJ1-3|NA|TRBV5-1|14
CASSPWGGENTIYF
TGCGCCAGCAGCCCCTGGGGGGGCGAAAACACCATATATTTT
>NA|TRBJ1-1|NA|TRBV6-5|14
CASSLGGVNTEAFF
TGTGCCAGCAGTCTAGGGGGAGTGAACACTGAAGCTTTCTTT
>TRBD1|TRBJ2-7|NA|TRBV25-1|13
CASGRTGLYEQYF
TGTGCCAGTGGGAGGACAGGGCTCTACGAGCAGTACTTC
>NA|TRBJ2-1|few|TRBV6-1|15
CASQSRVSVDNEQFF
TGTGCCAGCCAGTCAAGGGTTAGCGTAGACAATGAGCAGTTCTTC
>NA|TRBJ2-7|NA|TRBV11-2|14
CASSLGGEFYEQYF
TGTGCCAGCAGCTTAGGTGGAGAATTCTACGAGCAGTACTTC
>TRBD1|TRBJ1-1|NA|TRBV5-4|14
CASSLADRGTEAFF
TGTGCCAGCAGCTTGGCGGACAGGGGAACTGAAGCTTTCTTT
>NA|TRBJ2-1|NA|TRBV19|14
CASSIVTGDNEQFF
TGTGCCAGTAGTATAGTGACGGGGGACAATGAGCAGTTCTTC
>TRBD1|TRBJ1-2|NA|TRBV6-5|12
CASRRQGAGYTF
TGTGCCAGCAGACGACAGGGGGCTGGCTACACCTTC
>NA|TRBJ2-7|NA|TRBV7-2|15
CASSLVGGGEYEQYF
TGTGCCAGCAGCTTAGTAGGGGGGGGTGAATACGAGCAGTACTTC
>TRBD2|TRBJ2-2|NA|TRBV19|15
CASSRVGGATGELFF
TGTGCCAGTAGTAGGGTGGGAGGGGCCACCGGGGAGCTGTTTTTT
>TRBD1|TRBJ1-1|NA|TRBV5-1|14
CASSFGTGSTEAFF
TGCGCCAGCAGCTTTGGGACAGGGTCCACTGAAGCTTTCTTT
>NA|TRBJ1-1|NA|TRBV18|15
CASTEQEGDGQEAFF
TGTGCCAGCACAGAGCAAGAGGGGGACGGGCAAGAAGCTTTCTTT
>TRBD1|TRBJ1-2|few|TRBV27|14
CASSLGQGSSGYTF
TGTGCCAGCAGTTTGGGACAGGGGAGTAGTGGCTACACCTTC
>TRBD2|TRBJ2-3|NA|TRBV5-8|16
CASSWMAGGSTDTQYF
TGTGCCAGCAGCTGGATGGCGGGGGGAAGCACAGATACGCAGTATTTT
>NA|TRBJ1-4|NA|TRBV10-3|13
CAISGDTNEKLFF
TGTGCCATCAGTGGAGACACCAATGAAAAACTGTTTTTT
>NA|TRBJ2-5|NA|TRBV7-2|13
CASSLLSGETQYF
TGTGCCAGCAGCTTACTCTCAGGGGAGACCCAGTACTTC
>NA|TRBJ2-7|NA|TRBV21-1|18
CASASGTGGPYPSYEQYF
TGTGCCAGCGCCAGCGGGACAGGGGGGCCCTACCCCTCCTACGAGCAGTACTTC
>TRBD1|TRBJ2-3|NA|TRBV28|16
CASSSGRTGHTDTQYF
TGTGCCAGCAGCTCCGGAAGGACAGGACACACAGATACGCAGTATTTT
>NA|TRBJ1-1|NA|TRBV6-5|14
CASMPMEASTEAFF
TGTGCCAGCATGCCAATGGAGGCCTCCACTGAAGCTTTCTTT
>TRBD1|TRBJ2-3|NA|TRBV5-6|12
CASSPPGQGPYF
TGTGCCAGCAGCCCTCCGGGACAGGGACCGTATTTT
>NA|TRBJ1-1|NA|TRBV18|17
CASSPNPGSTMNTEAFF
TGTGCCAGCTCACCAAACCCCGGCAGCACTATGAACACTGAAGCTTTCTTT
>TRBD2|TRBJ2-3|NA|TRBV7-9|15
CASSLMAGVGDTQYF
TGTGCCAGCAGCTTGATGGCGGGAGTTGGAGATACGCAGTATTTT
>NA|TRBJ1-4|few|TRBV9|14
CASSVGAANEKLFF
TGTGCCAGCAGCGTGGGGGCGGCTAATGAAAAACTGTTTTTT
>TRBD1|TRBJ1-2|NA|TRBV7-9|12
CASGDRGGGYTF
TGTGCCAGCGGCGACAGGGGTGGAGGCTACACCTTC
>NA|TRBJ2-1|NA|TRBV4-1|17
CASSQENMGLSNNEQFF
TGCGCCAGCAGCCAAGAGAATATGGGCTTATCGAACAATGAGCAGTTCTTC
>NA|TRBJ1-2|NA|TRBV5-1|13
CASSKGQLGGYTF
TGCGCCAGCAGCAAGGGGCAATTGGGAGGCTACACCTTC
>NA|TRBJ1-2|NA|TRBV10-3|14
CAISEGAANYGYTF
TGTGCCATCAGTGAGGGGGCAGCTAACTATGGCTACACCTTC
>NA|TRBJ1-3|NA|TRBV19|16
CASSSNGGLSGNTIYF
TGTGCCAGTAGTAGCAACGGGGGGCTTTCTGGAAACACCATATATTTT
>TRBD1|TRBJ1-2|NA|TRBV6-5|14
CASTVGTGGTGYTF
TGTGCCAGCACTGTCGGGACAGGGGGAACGGGCTACACCTTC
>TRBD1|TRBJ2-5|NA|TRBV5-1|16
CASSLDFRQGTETQYF
TGCGCCAGCAGCTTGGACTTTCGACAGGGAACGGAGACCCAGTACTTC
>TRBD2|TRBJ2-3|NA|TRBV11-2|16
CASSFTSGRALDTQYF
TGTGCCAGCAGCTTCACTAGCGGGAGGGCCCTAGATACGCAGTATTTT
>TRBD1|TRBJ2-6|NA|TRBV5-1|15
CASSSQGAGANVLTF
TGCGCCAGCAGCTCCCAGGGGGCTGGGGCCAACGTCCTGACTTTC
>NA|TRBJ2-7|NA|TRBV4-2|15
CASSREEGGGYEQYF
TGTGCCAGCAGCCGGGAGGAGGGCGGCGGGTACGAGCAGTACTTC
>TRBD2|TRBJ2-1|NA|TRBV18|16
CASSPLIAGGYNEQFF
TGTGCCAGCTCACCACTTATAGCGGGAGGATACAATGAGCAGTTCTTC
>NA|TRBJ1-6|NA|TRBV9|16
CASSVGSGGSNSPLHF
TGTGCCAGCAGCGTAGGATCCGGGGGATCCAATTCACCCCTCCACTTT
>NA|TRBJ2-1|few|TRBV14|17
CASSQAAGLSSYNEQFF
TGTGCCAGCAGCCAAGCGGCAGGGTTGAGCTCCTACAATGAGCAGTTCTTC
>NA|TRBJ2-2|NA|TRBV27|17
CASSLSSSPANTGELFF
TGTGCCAGCAGTTTATCGAGCTCTCCCGCGAACACCGGGGAGCTGTTTTTT
>NA|TRBJ1-3|once|TRBV2|16
CASSYLTDYSGNTIYF
TGTGCCAGCAGTTACTTGACAGATTACTCTGGAAACACCATATATTTT
>TRBD2|TRBJ2-3|NA|TRBV4-2|20
CASSQEGVGGLAGGTDTQYF
TGTGCCAGCAGCCAAGAAGGGGTGGGGGGGCTAGCGGGAGGCACAGATACGCAGTATTTT
>NA|TRBJ2-6|NA|TRBV4-2|16
CASSQAQGSGANVLTF
TGTGCCAGCAGCCAGGCACAGGGTTCTGGGGCCAACGTCCTGACTTTC
>NA|TRBJ1-1|few|TRBV28|15
CASSSDGGLNTEAFF
TGTGCCAGCAGTTCCGACGGGGGACTGAACACTGAAGCTTTCTTT
>TRBD1|TRBJ1-1|NA|TRBV7-9|15
CASSLVGTGDTEAFF
TGTGCCAGCAGCTTGGTCGGGACAGGGGACACTGAAGCTTTCTTT
>NA|TRBJ1-2|NA|TRBV7-2|18
CASSLSHSSVYSYYGYTF
TGTGCCAGCAGCTTATCGCACAGCTCCGTCTACTCTTACTATGGCTACACCTTC
>NA|TRBJ1-2|NA|TRBV9|14
CASSVRTGNYGYTF
TGTGCCAGCAGCGTTCGGACGGGAAACTATGGCTACACCTTC
>TRBD1|TRBJ1-1|NA|TRBV7-9|15
CASSPWTGVGLEAFF
TGTGCCAGCAGCCCGTGGACAGGGGTCGGCCTCGAAGCTTTCTTT
>TRBD2|TRBJ2-3|NA|TRBV9|16
CASSMGVAGSTDTQYF
TGTGCCAGCAGCATGGGGGTAGCGGGAAGCACAGATACGCAGTATTTT
>TRBD2|TRBJ2-7|NA|TRBV19|17
CASSPGLAGGESYEQYF
TGTGCCAGTAGCCCGGGACTAGCGGGGGGTGAAAGCTACGAGCAGTACTTC
>TRBD1|TRBJ1-6|NA|TRBV11-2|15
CASSPTGKRNSPLHF
TGTGCCAGCAGCCCGACAGGGAAGAGGAATTCACCCCTCCACTTT
>TRBD1|TRBJ2-2|NA|TRBV5-1|14
CATTPGQVTGELFF
TGCGCCACTACGCCGGGACAGGTGACCGGGGAGCTGTTTTTT
>TRBD1|TRBJ2-7|NA|TRBV10-3|16
CAISEAEGQGGYEQYF
TGTGCCATCAGTGAGGCGGAGGGACAGGGGGGGTACGAGCAGTACTTC
>NA|TRBJ1-1|NA|TRBV29-1|11
CSVGNRNEAFF
TGCAGCGTCGGGAATAGAAATGAAGCTTTCTTT
>NA|TRBJ1-1|NA|TRBV5-1|13
CASSITGNTEAFF
TGCGCCAGCAGTATTACCGGTAACACTGAAGCTTTCTTT
>NA|TRBJ2-3|NA|TRBV10-3|13
CAISGQGTDTQYF
TGTGCCATCAGTGGACAGGGCACAGATACGCAGTATTTT
>NA|TRBJ2-7|NA|TRBV11-2|14
CASSLLLDVYEQYF
TGTGCCAGCAGCCTCCTCCTAGACGTCTACGAGCAGTACTTC
>NA|TRBJ2-1|NA|TRBV30|15
CAWTLFRGDYNEQFF
TGTGCCTGGACCCTCTTCAGGGGGGACTACAATGAGCAGTTCTTC
>NA|TRBJ1-5|NA|TRBV7-2|13
CASSLGAPQPQHF
TGTGCCAGCAGCTTAGGCGCACCTCAGCCCCAGCATTTT
>TRBD1|TRBJ2-7|NA|TRBV9|14
CASSVWTGEGEQYF
TGTGCCAGCAGCGTGTGGACAGGGGAAGGTGAGCAGTACTTC